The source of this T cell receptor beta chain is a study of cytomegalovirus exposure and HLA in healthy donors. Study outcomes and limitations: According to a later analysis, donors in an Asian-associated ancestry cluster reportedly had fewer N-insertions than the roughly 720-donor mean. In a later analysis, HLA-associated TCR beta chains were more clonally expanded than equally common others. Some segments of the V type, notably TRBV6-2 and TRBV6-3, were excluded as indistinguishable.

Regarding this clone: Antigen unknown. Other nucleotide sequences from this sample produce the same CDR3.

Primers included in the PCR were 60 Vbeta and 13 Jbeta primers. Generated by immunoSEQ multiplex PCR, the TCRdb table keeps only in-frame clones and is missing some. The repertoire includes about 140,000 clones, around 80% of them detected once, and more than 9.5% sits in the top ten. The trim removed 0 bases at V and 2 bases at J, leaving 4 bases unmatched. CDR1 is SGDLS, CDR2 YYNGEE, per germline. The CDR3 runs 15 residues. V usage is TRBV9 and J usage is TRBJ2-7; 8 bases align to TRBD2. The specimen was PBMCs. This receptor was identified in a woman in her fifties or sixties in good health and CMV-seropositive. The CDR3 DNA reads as TGTGCCAGCAGCGTAGGAACTAGCGGAACCTACGAGCAGTACTTC. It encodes CASSVGTSGTYEQYF.